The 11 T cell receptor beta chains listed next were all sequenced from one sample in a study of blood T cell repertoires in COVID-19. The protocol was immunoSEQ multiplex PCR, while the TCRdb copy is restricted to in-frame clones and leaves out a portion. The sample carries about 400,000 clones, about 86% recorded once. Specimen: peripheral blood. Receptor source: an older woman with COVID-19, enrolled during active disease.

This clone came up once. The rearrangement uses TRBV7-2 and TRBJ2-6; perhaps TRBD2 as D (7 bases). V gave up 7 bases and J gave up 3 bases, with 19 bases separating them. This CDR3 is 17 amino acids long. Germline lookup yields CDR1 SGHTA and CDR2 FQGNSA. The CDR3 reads CASTGRLGGLGANVLTF. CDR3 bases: TGTGCCAGCACCGGGAGGCTGGGGGGGCTTGGGGCCAACGTCCTGACTTTC.

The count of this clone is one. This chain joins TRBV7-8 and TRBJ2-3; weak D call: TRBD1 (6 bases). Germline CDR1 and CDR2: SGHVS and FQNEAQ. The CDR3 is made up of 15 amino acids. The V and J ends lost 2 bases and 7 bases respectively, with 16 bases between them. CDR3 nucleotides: TGTGCCAGCAGCTTAACCCCTCGGACAGACTATACGCAGTATTTT. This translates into CASSLTPRTDYTQYF.

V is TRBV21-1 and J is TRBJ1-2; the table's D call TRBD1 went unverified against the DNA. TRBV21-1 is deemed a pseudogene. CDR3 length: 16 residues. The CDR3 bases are TGTGCCAGCAGCAACCGGACAGGGCTACCTATCTATGGCTACACCTTC. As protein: CASSNRTGLPIYGYTF.

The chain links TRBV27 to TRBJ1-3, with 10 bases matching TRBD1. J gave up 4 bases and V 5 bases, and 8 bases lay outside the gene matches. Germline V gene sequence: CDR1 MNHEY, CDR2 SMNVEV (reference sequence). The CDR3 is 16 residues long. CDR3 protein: CASSPSTGGEGNTIYF. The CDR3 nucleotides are TGTGCCAGCAGTCCTTCGACAGGGGGCGAGGGAAACACCATATATTTT.

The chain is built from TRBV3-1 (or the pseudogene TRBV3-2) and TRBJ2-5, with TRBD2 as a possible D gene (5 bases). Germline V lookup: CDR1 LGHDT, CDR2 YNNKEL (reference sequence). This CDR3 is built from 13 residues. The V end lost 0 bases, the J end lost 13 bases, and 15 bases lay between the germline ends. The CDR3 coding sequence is TGTGCCAGCAGCCAAGAAAATACGGAGGCCGGGTACTTC. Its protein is CASSQENTEAGYF.

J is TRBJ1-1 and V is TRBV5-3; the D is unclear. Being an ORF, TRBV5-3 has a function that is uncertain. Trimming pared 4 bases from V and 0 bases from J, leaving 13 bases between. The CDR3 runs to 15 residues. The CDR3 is CARSSSEEMNTEAFF. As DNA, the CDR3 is TGTGCCAGAAGCAGCTCAGAGGAGATGAACACTGAAGCTTTCTTT.

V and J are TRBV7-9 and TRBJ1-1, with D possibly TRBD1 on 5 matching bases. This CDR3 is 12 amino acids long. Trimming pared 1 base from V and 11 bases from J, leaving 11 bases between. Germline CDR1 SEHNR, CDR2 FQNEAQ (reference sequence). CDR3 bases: TGTGCCAGCAGCTTAGAGGCAGGGATGGCTTTCTTT. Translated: CASSLEAGMAFF.

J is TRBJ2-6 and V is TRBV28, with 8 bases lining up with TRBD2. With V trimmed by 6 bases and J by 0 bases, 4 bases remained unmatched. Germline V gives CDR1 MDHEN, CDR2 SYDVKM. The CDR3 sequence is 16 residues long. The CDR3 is CASRYRGGSGANVLTF. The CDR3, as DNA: TGTGCCAGCAGGTATCGGGGGGGCTCTGGGGCCAACGTCCTGACTTTC.

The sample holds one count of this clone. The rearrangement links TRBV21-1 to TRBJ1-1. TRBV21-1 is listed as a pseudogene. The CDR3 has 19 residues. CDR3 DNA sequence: TGTGCCAGCAGCAAAGAGCCGGACTATTATGGGTATGTGAACACTGAAGCTTTCTTT. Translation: CASSKEPDYYGYVNTEAFF.

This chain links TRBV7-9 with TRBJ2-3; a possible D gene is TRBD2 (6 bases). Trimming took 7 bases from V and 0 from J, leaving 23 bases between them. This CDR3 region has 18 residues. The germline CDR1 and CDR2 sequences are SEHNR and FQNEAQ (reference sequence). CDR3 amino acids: CASTPDYSGEDSTDTQYF. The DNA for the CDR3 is TGTGCCAGCACCCCGGACTATAGCGGCGAAGATAGCACAGATACGCAGTATTTT. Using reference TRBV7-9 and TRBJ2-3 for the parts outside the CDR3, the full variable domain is DTGVSQNPRHKITKRGQNVTFRCDPISEHNRLYWYRQTLGQGPEFLTYFQNEAQLEKSRLLSDRFSAERPKGSFSTLEIQRTEQGDSAMYLCASTPDYSGEDSTDTQYFGPGTRLTVL.

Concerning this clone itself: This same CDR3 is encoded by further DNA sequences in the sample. The CDR3 DNA reads as TGCGCCAGCAGCTTGAGCGGGGGCCTCTACAATGAGCAGTTCTTC. Its protein is CASSLSGGLYNEQFF. The chain links TRBV5-1 to TRBJ2-1; 8 bases are a match to TRBD2. The CDR3 runs to 15 residues. J gave up 3 bases and V 1 base, and 3 bases lay outside the gene matches. The germline V gene has CDR1 SGHRS and CDR2 YFSETQ.